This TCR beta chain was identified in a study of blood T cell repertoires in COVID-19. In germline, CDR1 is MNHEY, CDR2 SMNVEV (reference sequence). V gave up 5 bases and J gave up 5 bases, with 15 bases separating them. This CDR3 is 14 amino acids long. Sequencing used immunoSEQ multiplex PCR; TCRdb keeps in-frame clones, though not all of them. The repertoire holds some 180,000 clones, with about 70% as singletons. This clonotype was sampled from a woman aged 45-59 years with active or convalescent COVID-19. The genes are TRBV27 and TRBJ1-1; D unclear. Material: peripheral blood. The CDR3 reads CASSPREFGTEAFF. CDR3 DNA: TGTGCCAGCAGTCCCCGGGAATTTGGGACTGAAGCTTTCTTT.